Below are 28 T cell receptor beta chains sequenced from a single sample in a study of monozygotic twins with inflammatory bowel disease. Using the 5' RACE reads, TCRdb records one entry per CDR3 protein without DNA. The sample features some 440,000 distinct CDR3 sequences, with 2.4% in its top ten. Sequenced input: blood. The receptor source for this set is a human donor with ulcerative colitis or Crohn's disease, or a healthy co-twin of an affected twin (not recorded which).

The rearrangement links TRBV3-1 to TRBJ2-2; TCRdb's D call of TRBD1 is untestable without DNA. CDR1 and CDR2 from the germline V gene are LGHDT and YNNKEL (reference sequence). This CDR3 spans 17 amino acids. This CDR3 is CASSPNRGILPTGELFF.

V usage is TRBV7-8 and J usage is TRBJ1-6; TCRdb outputs TRBD1, but without DNA this stays unchecked. CDR1 and CDR2 from the germline V gene are SGHVS and FQNEAQ. The CDR3 covers 14 residues. This CDR3 reads CASSHRDTDSPLHF.

This sequence joins TRBV7-3 and TRBJ2-2; TCRdb's assignment of TRBD1 cannot be checked, as there is no DNA. Germline V lookup: CDR1 SGHTA, CDR2 FQGTGA. CDR3 size: 15 residues. The chain's CDR3 is CASSLQGLGTGELFF.

This CDR3 is CASSETGTGYNSPLHF. The genes are TRBV6-1 and TRBJ1-6; TCRdb names TRBD1, which stays unverified in the absence of DNA. Germline V gene data show CDR1 as MNHNS and CDR2 as SASEGT. CDR3 length equals 16 residues.

V gene TRBV18 combines with J gene TRBJ2-3; TCRdb names TRBD2, which stays unverified in the absence of DNA. The CDR3 runs 17 residues. The germline CDR1 and CDR2 sequences are KGHSH and LQKENI. CDR3 region: CASSPSQRDLSTDTQYF.

The chain employs TRBV18 and TRBJ2-5; the D call of TRBD2 rests on TCRdb alone, since no DNA is present to check it. From germline, CDR1 is KGHSH and CDR2 LQKENI. This CDR3 region has 13 residues. The CDR3 spells CASSPGREGTQYF.

The chain couples TRBV20-1 to TRBJ1-1. Germline CDR1 and CDR2: DFQATT and SNEGSKA (reference sequence). This CDR3 spans 13 amino acids. This CDR3 reads CSARDNLSTEAFF.

The chain joins TRBV7-9 to TRBJ2-3; TCRdb's D gene call, TRBD2, goes unchecked for lack of DNA. The CDR3 is 15 residues long. Germline values: CDR1 SEHNR, CDR2 FQNEAQ (reference sequence). CDR3 region: CASSLLATSTDTQYF.

This chain links TRBV18 with TRBJ1-2; TCRdb selects TRBD1, and the lack of DNA leaves this call unchecked. There are 14 residues in the CDR3. Per the germline V gene, CDR1 is KGHSH and CDR2 is LQKENI. The CDR3 reads CASSLQGAHDGYTF.

V usage is TRBV19 and J usage is TRBJ2-2; TCRdb picks TRBD2, but there is no DNA to check that call. The CDR3 covers 15 residues. Germline V gene data show CDR1 as LNHDA and CDR2 as SQIVND (reference sequence). CDR3 region: CASSPGTRNTGELFF.

The chain employs TRBV20-1 and TRBJ2-2. CDR3 size: 14 residues. Germline CDR1 is DFQATT and CDR2 is SNEGSKA (reference sequence). The CDR3 protein is CSARWGGNTGELFF.

The J gene is TRBJ1-1, the V gene TRBV10-3; the D call of TRBD1 rests on TCRdb alone, since no DNA is present to check it. The germline gives CDR1 ENHRY, CDR2 SYGVKD. The CDR3 is made up of 13 amino acids. The CDR3 sequence is CATGRGWNTEAFF.

The J gene is TRBJ2-7, the V gene TRBV19; there is no DNA to check the TCRdb D call of TRBD1. CDR1 is LNHDA, CDR2 SQIVND, per germline (reference sequence). This CDR3 spans 14 amino acids. The CDR3 is CASSTPGRGYEQYF.

This rearrangement joins TRBV5-1 to TRBJ1-1. Germline V lookup: CDR1 SGHRS, CDR2 YFSETQ. The CDR3 extends over 14 amino acids. CDR3 amino acids: CASSRMGGGTEAFF.

The CDR3 protein is CASSLRGSPYNEQFF. The chain employs TRBV7-8 and TRBJ2-1; TCRdb returns TRBD2, unconfirmable since there is no DNA. CDR1 and CDR2 from the germline V gene are SGHVS and FQNEAQ. The CDR3 has 15 amino acids.

The chain recombines TRBV5-1 with TRBJ1-3; TCRdb's D call, TRBD1, is unchecked because there is no DNA. Germline loops: CDR1 SGHRS, CDR2 YFSETQ. The CDR3 runs to 15 residues. CDR3 in amino acids: CASSVTGEAGNTIYF.

The chain combines TRBV19 with TRBJ2-2. Germline CDR1 and CDR2: LNHDA and SQIVND (reference sequence). The CDR3 sequence is 13 residues long. CDR3 in amino acids: CASSVQSSGELFF.

The rearrangement uses TRBV2 and TRBJ1-6. Germline V gives CDR1 SNHLY, CDR2 FYNNEI. The CDR3 extends over 16 amino acids. CDR3 region: CASSGRTGLYNSPLHF.

The CDR3 is CATSDLTVGASDTQYF. The gene calls are TRBV24-1 and TRBJ2-3; no DNA is available, so the TRBD1 call from TCRdb remains unchecked. This CDR3 has 16 amino acids. The germline CDR1 and CDR2 sequences are KGHDR and SFDVKD.

The gene calls are TRBV5-1 and TRBJ2-1; the D call from TCRdb, TRBD1, cannot be confirmed without DNA. The CDR3 contains 15 residues. CDR1 and CDR2 from the germline V gene are SGHRS and YFSETQ. This chain's CDR3 is CASSPGYQAGNEQFF.

The rearrangement joins TRBV19 to TRBJ1-1. Germline lookup yields CDR1 LNHDA and CDR2 SQIVND (reference sequence). The CDR3 sequence is 15 residues long. The CDR3 sequence: CASSIQGTANTEAFF.

The chain links TRBV6-5 to TRBJ1-6. Germline loops: CDR1 MNHEY, CDR2 SVGAGI. CDR3 length: 13 residues. CDR3 sequence reads: CASSYGEPSPLHF.

The V gene is TRBV27, the J gene TRBJ2-1; there is no DNA to check the TCRdb D call of TRBD1. This CDR3 is 15 amino acids long. The germline gives CDR1 MNHEY, CDR2 SMNVEV (reference sequence). This CDR3 is CASSSYRGRNNEQFF.

The genes are TRBV15 and TRBJ2-7; the TCRdb D gene call, TRBD2, has no DNA to confirm it. The CDR3 totals 20 residues. Germline V lookup: CDR1 LNHNV, CDR2 YYDKDF (reference sequence). The CDR3 loop is CATSRDQARGYQKGLYEQYF.

The V gene is TRBV12-3 or TRBV12-4, the J gene TRBJ2-1; absent DNA, TCRdb's TRBD2 call cannot be checked. The CDR3 has 14 residues. CDR3 loop: CASYLAGGYNEQFF.

The V call is TRBV5-1, the J call TRBJ2-5. The CDR3 runs 16 residues. The germline gives CDR1 SGHRS, CDR2 YFSETQ. CDR3 in amino acids: CASSLVGSRYQETQYF. The complete variable domain, with remaining parts taken from reference TRBV5-1 and TRBJ2-5, reads KAGVTQTPRYLIKTRGQQVTLSCSPISGHRSVSWYQQTPGQGLQFLFEYFSETQRNKGNFPGRFSGRQFSNSRSEMNVSTLELGDSALYLCASSLVGSRYQETQYFGPGTRLLVL.

This sequence joins TRBV18 and TRBJ2-7. Germline values: CDR1 KGHSH, CDR2 LQKENI. The CDR3 has 15 amino acids. CDR3 residues: CASSYQVDSPYEQYF.

J is TRBJ1-6 and V is TRBV10-3; TCRdb proposes TRBD1, but this gene call is untestable without DNA. Per the germline V gene, CDR1 is ENHRY and CDR2 is SYGVKD. This CDR3 is built from 14 residues. This CDR3 is CAISESMGPSPLHF.